Shown below are 14 T cell receptor beta chains from a single sample sequenced in a study of chemoradiotherapy in HPV16-positive cancers. Clones were sequenced by immunoSEQ multiplex PCR, and TCRdb holds only the in-frame ones, with some missing. There are about 68,000 clones in the sample; 88% occur only once, and just over 4% lies in the top ten. The sample was blood, taken from a patient who underwent chemoradiotherapy. All receptors derive from a human donor with HPV-associated anogenital cancer.

The V gene is TRBV6-5, the J gene TRBJ2-7, with 7 bases lining up with TRBD1. With V trimmed by 6 bases and J by 3 bases, 8 bases remained unmatched. Germline CDR1 and CDR2: MNHEY and SVGAGI. The length of the CDR3 is 14 residues. The CDR3 coding sequence is TGTGCCAGCAGGACCGGGACAGCTGACTACGAGCAGTACTTC. Its translation: CASRTGTADYEQYF.

The genes are TRBV19 and TRBJ2-7; D perhaps matches TRBD2 (5 bases). This CDR3 region has 13 residues. Germline V gene data show CDR1 as LNHDA and CDR2 as SQIVND (reference sequence). Trimming shortened V by 10 bases and J by 1 base, and 14 bases separated the two germline ends. The CDR3 spells CATRGDGSYEQYF. For the CDR3, the DNA is TGTGCCACCCGGGGAGATGGATCCTACGAGCAGTACTTC.

This chain connects TRBV15 to TRBJ1-6, with 7 bases aligning to TRBD1. This CDR3 has 14 residues. V lost 2 bases, J lost 10 bases, and 5 bases stayed unmatched. Looked up from germline, CDR1 is LNHNV and CDR2 is YYDKDF (reference sequence). The CDR3 here is CATSRTGEQSPLHF. The CDR3 DNA is TGTGCCACCAGCAGAACAGGGGAACAGTCACCCCTCCACTTT.

The genes are TRBV7-9 and TRBJ2-2, with 8 bases aligning to TRBD1. The CDR3 covers 16 residues. Germline lookup yields CDR1 SEHNR and CDR2 FQNEAQ (reference sequence). Trimming took 7 bases from V and 2 from J; bases not matched to a gene: 9. CDR3 protein: CASNERQGPNTGELFF. CDR3 bases: TGTGCCAGCAACGAACGACAGGGGCCTAACACCGGGGAGCTGTTTTTT.

The chain links TRBV5-1 to TRBJ2-2; tentative D call: TRBD1 (6 bases). CDR1 is SGHRS and CDR2 is YFSETQ in the germline V gene. V shed 4 bases and J shed 5 bases, with 9 bases lying between them. This CDR3 is built from 13 residues. Written as DNA, the CDR3 is TGCGCCAGCAGCGACACAGGGACCGGGGAGCTGTTTTTT. Translating it yields CASSDTGTGELFF. Variable domain in full (rest from reference TRBV5-1 and TRBJ2-2): KAGVTQTPRYLIKTRGQQVTLSCSPISGHRSVSWYQQTPGQGLQFLFEYFSETQRNKGNFPGRFSGRQFSNSRSEMNVSTLELGDSALYLCASSDTGTGELFFGEGSRLTVL.

V gene TRBV6-1 combines with J gene TRBJ2-3, with D uncertain. This CDR3 region has 15 residues. Trimming cost V 6 bases and J 2 bases, with 15 bases left between them. CDR1 and CDR2 from the germline V gene are MNHNS and SASEGT. CDR3 sequence: CASRAAEAATDTQYF. The CDR3 DNA reads TGTGCCAGCAGAGCTGCAGAAGCTGCCACAGATACGCAGTATTTT.

The chain has TRBV2 and TRBJ1-4; unclear D gene. CDR1 SNHLY and CDR2 FYNNEI come from the germline V gene. CDR3 length equals 14 residues. V lost 8 bases and J lost 2, with 12 bases in between. The CDR3 DNA reads TGTGCCAGCCGACGGACTTTTACTAATGAAAAACTGTTTTTT. Translated: CASRRTFTNEKLFF.

V usage is TRBV28 and J usage is TRBJ2-7; D is unclear. This CDR3 has 12 amino acids. CDR1 is MDHEN and CDR2 is SYDVKM in the germline V gene. Trimming pared 9 bases from V and 1 base from J, leaving 10 bases between. CDR3 sequence (DNA): TGTGCCAGTAAAGATTCATCCTACGAGCAGTACTTC. Its translation is CASKDSSYEQYF.

V and J are TRBV15 and TRBJ2-7; the match to TRBD1 covers 8 bases. Trimming cost V 4 bases and J 0 bases; bases outside gene matches: 8. Germline loops: CDR1 LNHNV, CDR2 YYDKDF (reference sequence). CDR3 size: 16 residues. CDR3 amino acids: CATSTLPGQASYEQYF. The CDR3 DNA reads as TGTGCCACCAGCACGCTTCCGGGACAGGCCTCCTACGAGCAGTACTTC.

DNA of the CDR3: TGTGCCAGCAGCCACCCCACAGCTCGGGTCACTGAAGCTTTCTTT. It yields the protein CASSHPTARVTEAFF. This rearrangement joins TRBV5-8 to TRBJ1-1; D uncertain. With 4 bases removed from V and 4 bases from J, the gap between germline ends came to 17 bases. The V gene's germline CDR1 is SGHTS and CDR2 YDEGEE. This CDR3 contains 15 residues. Supplemented by reference TRBV5-8 and TRBJ1-1, the full variable domain reads EAGVTQSPTHLIKTRGQQATLRCSPISGHTSVYWYQQALGLGLQFLLWYDEGEERNRGNFPPRFSGRQFPNYSSELNVNALELEDSALYLCASSHPTARVTEAFFGQGTRLTVV.

This chain joins TRBV5-5 and TRBJ2-3; no definite D call. V shed 3 bases and J shed 1 base, with 15 bases lying between them. The CDR3 totals 16 residues. Germline assignment: CDR1 SGHKS and CDR2 YYEKEE (reference sequence). CDR3 nucleotides: TGTGCCAGCAGCTCCGAAGTGGGTTTCGGCACAGATACGCAGTATTTT. It specifies CASSSEVGFGTDTQYF.

This clone was observed once. The V call is TRBV15, the J call TRBJ1-2; D is perhaps TRBD1 (6 bases). CDR1 and CDR2 from the germline V gene are LNHNV and YYDKDF (reference sequence). The CDR3 extends over 16 amino acids. V was trimmed by 0 bases and J by 8 bases, leaving 19 bases between them. CDR3 residues: CATSRDLSAQGSGYTF. In nucleotides, the CDR3 is TGTGCCACCAGCAGAGATCTGAGTGCACAGGGCTCAGGCTACACCTTC. Full variable domain (outside the CDR3, taken from reference TRBV15 and TRBJ1-2): DAMVIQNPRYQVTQFGKPVTLSCSQTLNHNVMYWYQQKSSQAPKLLFHYYDKDFNNEADTPDNFQSRRPNTSFCFLDIRSPGLGDTAMYLCATSRDLSAQGSGYTFGSGTRLTVV.

The chain carries TRBV28 and TRBJ2-1; D uncertain. Trimming took off 4 bases at V and 14 bases at J, with 15 bases between the two ends. CDR1 is MDHEN and CDR2 is SYDVKM in the germline V gene. This CDR3 spans 12 amino acids. The DNA for the CDR3 is TGTGCCAGCAGTTCCCCAGCTCCCGGAAAGTTCTTC. As protein: CASSSPAPGKFF.

This clone was detected a few times. The chain joins TRBV28 to TRBJ1-2; D call uncertain. CDR1 and CDR2 from the germline V gene are MDHEN and SYDVKM. Trimming pared 4 bases from V and 5 bases from J, leaving 17 bases between. The CDR3 consists of 15 residues. The CDR3 sequence is CASSSTVSRWYGYTF. CDR3 nucleotides: TGTGCCAGCAGTTCCACAGTAAGCAGGTGGTATGGCTACACCTTC.